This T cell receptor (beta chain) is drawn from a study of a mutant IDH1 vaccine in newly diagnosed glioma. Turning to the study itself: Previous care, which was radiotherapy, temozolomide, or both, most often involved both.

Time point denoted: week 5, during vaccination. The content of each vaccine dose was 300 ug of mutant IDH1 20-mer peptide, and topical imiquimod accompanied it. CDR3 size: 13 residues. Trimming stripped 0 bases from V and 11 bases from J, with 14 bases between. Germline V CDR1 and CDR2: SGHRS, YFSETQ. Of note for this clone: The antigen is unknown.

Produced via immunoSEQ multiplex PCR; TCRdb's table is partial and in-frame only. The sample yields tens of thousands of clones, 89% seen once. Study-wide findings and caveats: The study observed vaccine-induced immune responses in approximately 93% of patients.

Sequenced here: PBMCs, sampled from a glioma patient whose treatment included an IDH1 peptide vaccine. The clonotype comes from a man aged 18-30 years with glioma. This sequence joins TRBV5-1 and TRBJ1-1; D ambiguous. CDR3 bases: TGCGCCAGCAGCTTGGTTCTGGGAAACGAGGCTTTCTTT. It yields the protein CASSLVLGNEAFF.